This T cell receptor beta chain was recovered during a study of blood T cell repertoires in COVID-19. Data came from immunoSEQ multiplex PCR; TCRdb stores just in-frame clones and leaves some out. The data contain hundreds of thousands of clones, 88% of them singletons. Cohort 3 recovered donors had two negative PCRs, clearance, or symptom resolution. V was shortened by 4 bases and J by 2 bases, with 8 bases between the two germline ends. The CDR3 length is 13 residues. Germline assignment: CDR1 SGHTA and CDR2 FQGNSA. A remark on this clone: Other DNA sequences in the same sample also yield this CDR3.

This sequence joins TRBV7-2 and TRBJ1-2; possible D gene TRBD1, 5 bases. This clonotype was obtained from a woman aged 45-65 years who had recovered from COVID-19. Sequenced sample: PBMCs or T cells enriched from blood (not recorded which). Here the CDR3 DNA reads TGTGCCAGCAGCTCCAGGGCAAACTATGGCTACACCTTC. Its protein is CASSSRANYGYTF. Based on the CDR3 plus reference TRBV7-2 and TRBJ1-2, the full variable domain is GAGVSQSPSNKVTEKGKDVELRCDPISGHTALYWYRQSLGQGLEFLIYFQGNSAPDKSGLPSDRFSAERTGGSVSTLTIQRTQQEDSAVYLCASSSRANYGYTFGSGTRLTVV.